The 20 T cell receptor beta chains listed next were all sequenced from one sample in a study of T cell changes during pregnancy in multiple sclerosis. Only in-frame clones appear in the TCRdb table, and some are missing; sequencing was by immunoSEQ multiplex PCR. The sample records about 8,500 clones, about 85% being singletons. This specimen consisted of CD8+ T cells from peripheral blood mononuclear cells, obtained in the first trimester of pregnancy. These receptors originate from a female donor in good health, enrolled as a control in a pregnancy study.

The chain employs TRBV15 and TRBJ1-1; 9 bases fit TRBD1. The CDR3 length is 14 residues. Germline lookup yields CDR1 LNHNV and CDR2 YYDKDF (reference sequence). J was trimmed by 3 bases and V by 7 bases; bases with no gene match: 6. CDR3 in amino acids: CATKVTGGDTEAFF. In DNA form, the CDR3 reads TGTGCCACCAAGGTGACAGGGGGGGACACTGAAGCTTTCTTT. Full variable domain (missing parts from reference TRBV15 and TRBJ1-1): DAMVIQNPRYQVTQFGKPVTLSCSQTLNHNVMYWYQQKSSQAPKLLFHYYDKDFNNEADTPDNFQSRRPNTSFCFLDIRSPGLGDTAMYLCATKVTGGDTEAFFGQGTRLTVV.

This clone was recorded once. The chain recombines TRBV9 with TRBJ2-2, with D possibly matching TRBD1 (7 bases). Trimming removed 2 bases at V and 1 base at J, with 18 bases between. The germline gives CDR1 SGDLS, CDR2 YYNGEE. CDR3 size: 18 residues. The CDR3 DNA sequence: TGTGCCAGCAGCGTTGTGTGGGAGGACAGGAAGAACACCGGGGAGCTGTTTTTT. Its protein product is CASSVVWEDRKNTGELFF. The full variable domain, completed using reference TRBV9 and TRBJ2-2, is DSGVTQTPKHLITATGQRVTLRCSPRSGDLSVYWYQQSLDQGLQFLIQYYNGEERAKGNILERFSAQQFPDLHSELNLSSLELGDSALYFCASSVVWEDRKNTGELFFGEGSRLTVL.

The V call is TRBV6-4, the J call TRBJ2-2, with unresolved D. V was shortened by 6 bases and J by 6 bases, with 14 bases between the two germline ends. CDR1 is MRHNA and CDR2 is SNTAGT in the germline V gene. The CDR3 has 14 residues. CDR3: CASSPQAESGELFF. CDR3 sequence (DNA): TGTGCCAGCAGCCCCCAAGCTGAGTCCGGGGAGCTGTTTTTT.

The chain employs TRBV19 and TRBJ2-3, with D unclear. The CDR3 is 14 residues long. Germline lookup yields CDR1 LNHDA and CDR2 SQIVND (reference sequence). Trimming removed 7 bases from V and 3 bases from J, with 14 bases in between. For the CDR3, the DNA is TGTGCCAGTACCCCGAGGTGGGTGACAGATACGCAGTATTTT. Translation gives CASTPRWVTDTQYF.

This chain joins TRBV6-4 and TRBJ2-1; possible D gene TRBD2, 6 bases. Germline V gene sequence: CDR1 MRHNA, CDR2 SNTAGT. Trimming removed 2 bases from V and 10 bases from J, with 18 bases in between. This CDR3 spans 15 amino acids. The CDR3 bases are TGTGCCAGCAGTGACGGCGGAATGACCAGCGGGGAGCAGTTCTTC. Its protein is CASSDGGMTSGEQFF.

The J gene is TRBJ1-2, the V gene TRBV11-2; no clear D gene. CDR1 is SGHAT and CDR2 is FQNNGV in the germline V gene. This CDR3 spans 14 amino acids. V gave up 8 bases and J gave up 9 bases, with 22 bases separating them. CDR3 region: CASGSGVPPPSYTF. Written as DNA, the CDR3 is TGTGCCAGCGGAAGCGGGGTTCCCCCTCCGAGCTACACCTTC.

The chain employs TRBV2 and TRBJ2-1; D is perhaps TRBD2 (6 bases). The CDR3 sequence is 14 residues long. Germline-derived CDR1 and CDR2 are SNHLY and FYNNEI. V dropped 7 bases and J dropped 0 bases, with 10 bases sitting between them. The CDR3 sequence: CASNRLVSYNEQFF. CDR3 DNA sequence: TGTGCCAGCAATCGACTAGTCTCCTACAATGAGCAGTTCTTC.

This clone was observed a single time. V is TRBV11-2 and J is TRBJ2-3, with 11 bases identical to TRBD2. V lost 0 bases to trimming and J lost 6 bases; unmatched junction nucleotides: 8. The CDR3 length is 17 residues. Germline V gene data show CDR1 as SGHAT and CDR2 as FQNNGV. The CDR3 DNA follows: TGTGCCAGCAGCTTAGATGTGGGACTAGCGGCCGGGGATACGCAGTATTTT. The encoded protein is CASSLDVGLAAGDTQYF.

The chain links TRBV18 to TRBJ2-5; 7 positions agree with TRBD2. This CDR3 has 17 residues. CDR1 is KGHSH and CDR2 is LQKENI in the germline V gene. V gave up 3 bases and J gave up 0 bases; unmatched junction bases: 10. The CDR3 reads CASSPLRASGHQETQYF. The CDR3, as DNA: TGTGCCAGCTCACCTCTAAGGGCTAGCGGCCACCAAGAGACCCAGTACTTC.

This clone showed up just once. This chain uses TRBV6-5 with TRBJ2-5; 8 bases fit TRBD1. Matching the DNA end better, TRBJ2-7 makes the J call doubtful. The length of the CDR3 is 16 residues. CDR1 MNHEY and CDR2 SVGAGI come from the germline V gene. The CDR3, as DNA: TGTGCCAGCAGTTACGATTGGACAGGGACCTCCTACGAGCAGTACTTC. Translating it yields CASSYDWTGTSYEQYF.

This clone is labeled medium-sized. The J gene is TRBJ2-7, the V gene TRBV6-5, with 11 bases aligning to TRBD1. This CDR3 contains 15 residues. The germline V gene encodes CDR1 MNHEY and CDR2 SVGAGI. J lost 5 bases, V lost 6 bases, and 9 bases had no gene match. CDR3 residues: CASSPSWDRGDEQYF. The CDR3 DNA reads as TGTGCCAGCAGCCCCTCTTGGGACAGGGGGGACGAGCAGTACTTC.

A single count supports this clone. The chain combines TRBV11-2 with TRBJ1-2; TRBD1 matches 7 bases. Germline-derived CDR1 and CDR2 are SGHAT and FQNNGV. J gave up 2 bases and V 5 bases, and 2 bases lay outside the gene matches. The CDR3 runs to 13 residues. The CDR3 region has the DNA TGTGCCAGCAGCCCGACAGGGAACTATGGCTACACCTTC. Residues: CASSPTGNYGYTF.

This clone came up once. This rearrangement joins TRBV27 to TRBJ2-3; 7 bases map to TRBD1. This CDR3 is 15 amino acids long. Losses at the gene ends were 5 bases for V and 4 bases for J; bases not matched to a gene: 9. Germline assignment: CDR1 MNHEY and CDR2 SMNVEV (reference sequence). CDR3 residues: CASSPRTGPPDTQYF. CDR3 in DNA: TGTGCCAGCAGTCCGCGGACAGGCCCCCCAGATACGCAGTATTTT.

V and J are TRBV6-4 and TRBJ2-3; 7 nucleotides match TRBD2. CDR3 length equals 15 residues. The V segment lost 6 bases and the J segment 5 bases; nucleotides outside the gene matches: 11. Germline V lookup: CDR1 MRHNA, CDR2 SNTAGT. CDR3: CASRESWEGGDTQYF. As DNA, the CDR3 is TGTGCCAGCAGGGAGAGCTGGGAGGGTGGAGATACGCAGTATTTT.

Only a few counts were recorded for this clone. The chain uses TRBV19 and TRBJ2-7; 9 bases are a match to TRBD2. V lost 5 bases and J lost 3; bases outside the gene matches: 5. The length of the CDR3 is 14 residues. Germline V gene data show CDR1 as LNHDA and CDR2 as SQIVND (reference sequence). CDR3 bases: TGTGCCAGTAGTTCGAGCGGGGGGCTCTACGAGCAGTACTTC. This translates into CASSSSGGLYEQYF.

J is TRBJ2-7 and V is TRBV29-1; possible D gene TRBD2, 6 bases. Trimming stripped 1 base from V and 3 bases from J, with 16 bases between. The germline V gene encodes CDR1 SQVTM and CDR2 ANQGSEA. The CDR3 length is 15 residues. In nucleotides, the CDR3 is TGCAGCGTTGAAGTTCGGACGAGGAGGGTCTACGAGCAGTACTTC. Translating gives CSVEVRTRRVYEQYF.

The CDR3 reads CASSGLVEGWSGYTF. The CDR3 DNA reads TGTGCCAGCAGCGGACTTGTAGAGGGTTGGAGCGGCTACACCTTC. The rearrangement links TRBV7-9 to TRBJ1-2; D unclear. In germline, CDR1 is SEHNR, CDR2 FQNEAQ (reference sequence). There are 15 residues in the CDR3. V was clipped by 5 bases and J by 8 bases, with 21 bases between them.

The gene calls are TRBV6-4 and TRBJ2-3, with 10 bases fitting TRBD2. This CDR3 has 15 residues. V shed 4 bases and J 1 base; nucleotides not matched to a gene: 2. CDR1 is MRHNA, CDR2 SNTAGT, per germline. This CDR3 is CASSAGTSGTDTQYF. DNA of the CDR3: TGTGCCAGCAGTGCTGGGACTAGCGGCACAGATACGCAGTATTTT.

The chain has TRBV19 and TRBJ1-2, with 10 bases that match TRBD1. The CDR3 contains 15 residues. V lost 3 bases and J lost 7; bases outside the gene matches: 8. The V gene's germline CDR1 is LNHDA and CDR2 SQIVND (reference sequence). Here the CDR3 reads CASSITTGGGGGYTF. The CDR3 DNA follows: TGTGCCAGTAGTATTACGACAGGGGGCGGCGGTGGCTACACCTTC.

The chain links TRBV19 to TRBJ1-5; D not resolved. Germline V gene data show CDR1 as LNHDA and CDR2 as SQIVND (reference sequence). The germline V and J ends were trimmed by 5 bases and 4 bases, with 12 bases remaining between them. The CDR3 is 14 residues long. The CDR3 region is CASSGDPINQPQHF. CDR3 in DNA: TGTGCCAGTAGTGGAGACCCGATTAATCAGCCCCAGCATTTT.